Given below is one T cell receptor (beta chain) in context. Its cognate antigen is unknown. The data are from a study of T cell responses to AZD1222 COVID-19 vaccine. Background on the study: Pooled samples include second doses given at about 4 or 12 weeks.

The study, taken as a whole, reports: Only a handful of individuals given AZD1222 were seropositive at baseline. Spike-specific TCR depth and breadth grew after two AZD1222 doses.

Clones were read by immunoSEQ multiplex PCR, and TCRdb kept only the in-frame ones, dropping some. The sample has 160,000 or so clones; roughly 90% are singletons. The origin of this receptor is an adult in good health. The specimen comprised peripheral blood, sampled on day 0 of AZD1222 vaccination.

CDR3 nucleotide sequence: TGTGCCAGCAGCTTAGTGGAGGCGGCACAGCCCCAGCATTTT. Amino acids: CASSLVEAAQPQHF. The rearrangement joins TRBV7-9 to TRBJ1-5; D not resolved. CDR3 size: 14 residues. CDR1 and CDR2 from the germline V gene are SEHNR and FQNEAQ (reference sequence). V was pared by 1 base and J by 7 bases, with 11 bases between.